Each of the 28 T cell receptor beta chains below was sequenced from the same sample in a study of blood T cell repertoires in COVID-19. Profiled with immunoSEQ multiplex PCR; TCRdb holds only in-frame clones, not every one. The profile covers about 180,000 clones, with under 85% appearing a single time and around 6.9% taken by the ten largest. Sample: peripheral blood. The source of these receptors is an older man with COVID-19, enrolled during active disease.

The J gene is TRBJ1-6, the V gene TRBV24-1, with 11 nucleotides matching TRBD1. From germline, CDR1 is KGHDR and CDR2 SFDVKD. V was pared by 10 bases and J by 8 bases, with 3 bases of the junction left unmatched. The CDR3 is 13 residues long. CDR3 sequence (DNA): TGTGCCACGTCGGGACAGGGGGATTCACCCCTCCACTTT. Translated: CATSGQGDSPLHF.

This clone was observed once. The chain links TRBV5-6 to TRBJ2-7; the match to TRBD1 covers 7 bases. The CDR3 has 16 residues. Trimming took 2 bases from V and 3 from J; bases not matched to a gene: 11. The germline V gene has CDR1 SGHDT and CDR2 YYEEEE. CDR3: CASSLLTGVPNYEQYF. Here the CDR3 DNA reads TGTGCCAGCAGCTTACTTACAGGGGTTCCCAACTACGAGCAGTACTTC.

The chain is built from TRBV6-2 or TRBV6-3 and TRBJ1-3; D is uncertain. The germline V and J ends were trimmed by 2 bases and 0 bases, with 11 bases remaining between them. The CDR3 length is 16 residues. In germline, CDR1 is MNHEY, CDR2 SVGEGT. CDR3 nucleotides: TGTGCCAGCAGTTACGGTCAGGCGAGCTCTGGAAACACCATATATTTT. This gives the protein CASSYGQASSGNTIYF.

This CDR3 is CASSTTGTGGSRNTIYF. The CDR3 DNA is TGTGCCAGTAGTACTACCGGGACAGGGGGATCACGAAACACCATATATTTT. The chain links TRBV19 to TRBJ1-3; 11 positions match TRBD1. The J segment lost 5 bases and the V segment lost 4 bases, leaving 10 bases of the junction unmatched. CDR1 and CDR2 (germline): LNHDA, SQIVND (reference sequence). This CDR3 comprises 17 residues.

The V call is TRBV27, the J call TRBJ2-3, with TRBD2 matching 13 bases. CDR3 size: 17 residues. V lost 6 bases and J lost 4; bases outside the gene matches: 10. CDR1 and CDR2 (germline): MNHEY, SMNVEV (reference sequence). Here the CDR3 DNA reads TGTGCCAGCAGCCCCATCCGGACTAGCGGGGGATCAGATACGCAGTATTTT. Protein product: CASSPIRTSGGSDTQYF.

The V and J genes are TRBV27 and TRBJ1-6, with D unclear. Trimming took 0 bases from V and 7 from J, leaving 13 bases between them. This CDR3 region has 16 residues. Germline CDR1 and CDR2: MNHEY and SMNVEV (reference sequence). The CDR3 DNA reads TGTGCCAGCAGTTTATCGGGCGGACTAGGGAATTCACCCCTCCACTTT. Protein sequence: CASSLSGGLGNSPLHF.

The table lists this clone with a count of one. The genes are TRBV7-2 and TRBJ1-1; D is perhaps TRBD1 (6 bases). V was shortened by 4 bases and J by 0 bases, with 24 bases between the two germline ends. This CDR3 is built from 19 residues. CDR1 and CDR2 (germline): SGHTA, FQGNSA. The chain's CDR3 is CASSWRGTGPYKMNTEAFF. In nucleotides, the CDR3 is TGTGCCAGCAGCTGGAGAGGTACAGGGCCTTATAAAATGAACACTGAAGCTTTCTTT. Full variable domain (outside the CDR3, taken from reference TRBV7-2 and TRBJ1-1): GAGVSQSPSNKVTEKGKDVELRCDPISGHTALYWYRQSLGQGLEFLIYFQGNSAPDKSGLPSDRFSAERTGGSVSTLTIQRTQQEDSAVYLCASSWRGTGPYKMNTEAFFGQGTRLTVV.

Only one count was recorded for this clone. The chain has TRBV29-1 and TRBJ1-1, with D possibly TRBD1 on 5 matching bases. The CDR3 loop spans 15 amino acids. V lost 1 base and J 1 base, leaving 13 bases between the germline ends. Germline CDR1 SQVTM, CDR2 ANQGSEA. The CDR3 region is CSVEAQRGGNTEAFF. In nucleotides, the CDR3 is TGCAGCGTTGAAGCCCAGCGGGGGGGGAACACTGAAGCTTTCTTT.

V and J are TRBV5-4 and TRBJ1-3; TRBD1 matches 8 bases. This CDR3 spans 15 amino acids. With 5 bases clipped from V and 4 bases from J, the junction kept 8 bases outside the gene matches. CDR1 is SGHNT and CDR2 is YYREEE in the germline V gene (reference sequence). The CDR3 protein is CASSSGQGFGNTIYF. CDR3 bases: TGTGCCAGCAGTAGCGGACAGGGTTTCGGAAACACCATATATTTT.

V usage is TRBV4-2 and J usage is TRBJ1-1; the D is unclear. CDR1 and CDR2 (germline): LGHNA, YNFKEQ. Trimming cost V 0 bases and J 3 bases, with 11 bases left between them. This CDR3 contains 15 residues. CDR3 nucleotides: TGTGCCAGCAGCCAAGATCGGGGTGAGGACACTGAAGCTTTCTTT. Protein product: CASSQDRGEDTEAFF.

The chain uses TRBV6-5 and TRBJ1-2; no firm D call. Between the trimmed V and J ends, which lost 5 bases and 14 bases, there was a span of 18 bases. The CDR3 sequence is 12 residues long. Germline loops: CDR1 MNHEY, CDR2 SVGAGI. The CDR3 region has the DNA TGTGCCAGCAGTCCGAGTGGGTGGGCAAGGACCTTC. This codes for CASSPSGWARTF.

This rearrangement joins TRBV11-2 to TRBJ2-1; 9 positions agree with TRBD2. J gave up 7 bases and V 3 bases, and 19 bases lay outside the gene matches. Germline V gene sequence: CDR1 SGHAT, CDR2 FQNNGV. This CDR3 has 19 residues. The CDR3: CASSFGTLAGYHRGNEQFF. For the CDR3, the DNA is TGTGCCAGCAGCTTTGGAACGCTAGCGGGGTACCACCGGGGGAATGAGCAGTTCTTC.

The chain has TRBV7-9 and TRBJ1-1; D uncertain. Trimming stripped 5 bases from V and 0 bases from J, with 13 bases between. CDR3 size: 15 residues. Germline CDR1 and CDR2: SEHNR and FQNEAQ (reference sequence). The CDR3 protein is CASSPRGGLNTEAFF. The CDR3 DNA reads TGTGCCAGCAGCCCAAGAGGAGGCTTGAACACTGAAGCTTTCTTT.

The rearrangement uses TRBV19 and TRBJ1-2; a weak D match, TRBD1 (5 bases). CDR3 size: 15 residues. Germline lookup yields CDR1 LNHDA and CDR2 SQIVND (reference sequence). V lost 3 bases, J lost 8 bases, and 19 bases lay in between. CDR3 sequence (DNA): TGTGCCAGTAGTATTCCCGGGACTTTTGGGGGAGGCTACACCTTC. It codes for CASSIPGTFGGGYTF. Combining the CDR3 with reference TRBV19 and TRBJ1-2 gives the whole variable domain DGGITQSPKYLFRKEGQNVTLSCEQNLNHDAMYWYRQDPGQGLRLIYYSQIVNDFQKGDIAEGYSVSREKKESFPLTVTSAQKNPTAFYLCASSIPGTFGGGYTFGSGTRLTVV.

This clone was observed a single time. The V gene is TRBV7-3, the J gene TRBJ2-5; TRBD2 agrees at 7 bases. The V and J ends lost 5 bases and 1 base, in that order; junction bases with no gene match: 4. The CDR3 totals 14 residues. Germline assignment: CDR1 SGHTA and CDR2 FQGTGA. CDR3 nucleotides: TGTGCCAGCAGCCCTAGCGGAATCCAAGAGACCCAGTACTTC. The encoded protein is CASSPSGIQETQYF.

V usage is TRBV19 and J usage is TRBJ1-2; no definite D call. CDR3 length: 13 residues. The V end lost 7 bases, the J end lost 8 bases, and 17 bases lay between the germline ends. Germline V gene lookup returns CDR1 LNHDA and CDR2 SQIVND (reference sequence). This CDR3 is CASTEGGHWGYTF. Written as DNA, the CDR3 is TGTGCCAGTACCGAGGGAGGTCACTGGGGCTACACCTTC.

The chain uses TRBV28 and TRBJ2-7; 8 bases agree with TRBD1. J gave up 0 bases and V 7 bases, and 5 bases lay outside the gene matches. From germline, CDR1 is MDHEN and CDR2 SYDVKM. The CDR3 totals 14 residues. The CDR3 is CASTPDRGSYEQYF. Here the CDR3 DNA reads TGTGCCAGCACCCCCGACAGGGGCTCCTACGAGCAGTACTTC.

J is TRBJ1-1 and V is TRBV13; TRBD1 matches 8 bases. V lost 2 bases, J lost 0 bases, and 5 bases stayed unmatched. The CDR3 has 16 amino acids. In germline, CDR1 is PRHDT, CDR2 FYEKMQ (reference sequence). CDR3 amino acids: CASSLTMTGVNTEAFF. The CDR3 DNA reads as TGTGCCAGCAGCTTAACCATGACAGGGGTGAACACTGAAGCTTTCTTT. The whole variable domain, filled in from reference TRBV13 and TRBJ1-1, reads AAGVIQSPRHLIKEKRETATLKCYPIPRHDTVYWYQQGPGQDPQFLISFYEKMQSDKGSIPDRFSAQQFSDYHSELNMSSLELGDSALYFCASSLTMTGVNTEAFFGQGTRLTVV.

Concerning this clone itself: This specimen includes other DNA sequences encoding the same CDR3. The CDR3 is CASSRDRNTEAFF. The CDR3 DNA reads as TGTGCCAGCTCTAGGGACAGGAACACTGAAGCTTTCTTT. The chain employs TRBV18 and TRBJ1-1; TRBD1 agrees at 7 bases. Germline V CDR1 and CDR2: KGHSH, LQKENI. V shed 6 bases, J shed 1 base, and the junction held 2 bases outside the gene matches. The CDR3 spans 13 residues.

Only one count was recorded for this clone. V usage is TRBV4-1 and J usage is TRBJ1-2, with a possible D match to TRBD1 (5 bases). V was trimmed by 4 bases and J by 8 bases, leaving 20 bases between them. Per germline, CDR1 MGHRA and CDR2 YSYEKL. This CDR3 spans 15 amino acids. CDR3 protein: CASSRDEGAARGYTF. The CDR3, as DNA: TGCGCCAGCAGCCGAGATGAAGGGGCAGCGCGGGGCTACACCTTC.

CDR3 in amino acids: CASSFGRGAQPDTQYF. CDR3 DNA sequence: TGCGCCAGCAGCTTTGGACGGGGGGCCCAACCAGATACGCAGTATTTT. The gene calls are TRBV5-1 and TRBJ2-3, with D tentatively TRBD2 (7 bases). V lost 2 bases and J 4 bases, leaving 17 bases between the germline ends. Germline CDR1 SGHRS, CDR2 YFSETQ. The CDR3 extends over 16 amino acids.

Written as DNA, the CDR3 is TGTGCCACCAGCAGAGAGGGGACAGGGGGCCGAGCTGGCTACACCTTC. It is translated as CATSREGTGGRAGYTF. The rearrangement joins TRBV15 to TRBJ1-2; TRBD1 agrees at 12 bases. This CDR3 has 16 residues. The V segment lost 0 bases and the J segment 7 bases; nucleotides outside the gene matches: 6. From germline, CDR1 is LNHNV and CDR2 YYDKDF (reference sequence). Supplemented by reference TRBV15 and TRBJ1-2, the full variable domain reads DAMVIQNPRYQVTQFGKPVTLSCSQTLNHNVMYWYQQKSSQAPKLLFHYYDKDFNNEADTPDNFQSRRPNTSFCFLDIRSPGLGDTAMYLCATSREGTGGRAGYTFGSGTRLTVV.

The V gene is TRBV5-5, the J gene TRBJ1-2; weak D call: TRBD1 (6 bases). The germline CDR1 and CDR2 sequences are SGHKS and YYEKEE (reference sequence). The CDR3 is made up of 15 amino acids. Trimming left V 3 bases short and J 2 bases short, with 14 bases between. The CDR3 loop reads CASSSDSRGNYGYTF. The CDR3, as DNA: TGTGCCAGCAGCTCGGACAGCCGAGGCAACTATGGCTACACCTTC.

This chain links TRBV5-4 with TRBJ1-6, with TRBD1 matching over 7 bases. Trimming cost V 9 bases and J 11 bases; bases outside gene matches: 14. The CDR3 totals 14 residues. CDR1 is SGHNT, CDR2 YYREEE, per germline (reference sequence). Written as DNA, the CDR3 is TGTGCCACTACCTCCTGGGGCAGGGGGGCACCCCTCCACTTT. Encoded protein: CATTSWGRGAPLHF.

The chain couples TRBV7-2 to TRBJ1-1; maybe TRBD1 (5 bases). CDR1 and CDR2 from the germline V gene are SGHTA and FQGNSA. The V gene lost 5 bases and the J gene lost 5 bases, with 15 bases spanning the gap. The CDR3 runs 14 residues. The CDR3 protein is CASSPGGARTEAFF. DNA for the CDR3: TGTGCCAGCAGCCCCGGAGGGGCCCGGACTGAAGCTTTCTTT.

This chain connects TRBV19 to TRBJ2-5, with 7 positions matching TRBD2. The junction had 9 bases not matched to a gene; V was cut back by 7 bases and J by 1 base. Looked up from germline, CDR1 is LNHDA and CDR2 is SQIVND (reference sequence). This CDR3 contains 15 residues. The CDR3 coding sequence is TGTGCCAGTAATGCCCAGGGAGGGATCCAAGAGACCCAGTACTTC. Translating it yields CASNAQGGIQETQYF.

This chain links TRBV7-9 with TRBJ2-5; 10 bases match TRBD2. Germline CDR1 is SEHNR and CDR2 is FQNEAQ (reference sequence). This CDR3 comprises 16 residues. V dropped 4 bases and J dropped 1; count of bases not matched to a gene: 6. The CDR3 DNA follows: TGTGCCAGCAGCTCCCGGACTAGCGGAATCCAAGAGACCCAGTACTTC. This sequence encodes CASSSRTSGIQETQYF.

This clone was counted many times. The gene calls are TRBV4-2 and TRBJ1-1; no clear D. Germline V gives CDR1 LGHNA, CDR2 YNFKEQ. Trimming stripped 0 bases from V and 0 bases from J, with 11 bases between. CDR3 length: 16 residues. As DNA, the CDR3 is TGTGCCAGCAGCCAAGAAGGAGGCCGGGTGAACACTGAAGCTTTCTTT. It codes for CASSQEGGRVNTEAFF.